Below are 3 T cell receptor beta chains sequenced from a single sample in a study of vaccination and CD4 T cells after COVID-19. Sequenced with the Oncomine TCR Beta short-read assay was DNA taken from cultured CD4+ T cells. TCRdb itself ran the PCR reads through MiXCR, one entry per CDR3 protein. The sample records more than 15,000 distinct CDR3 sequences, more than 55% being singletons. The antigens of these receptors remain unknown. Noted treatment: approximately nine-day PBMC culture with coronavirus spike peptide pools or control peptides (ViraFEST assay). The sequenced sample was CD4+ T cells from blood, cultured in vitro. These receptors were collected from a human donor who had recovered from COVID-19.

Only a few counts were recorded for this clonotype. The V call is TRBV12-3 or TRBV12-4, the J call TRBJ1-1; no clear D. The CDR3 has 14 amino acids. V was clipped by 7 bases and J by 3 bases, with 15 bases between them. The CDR3 loop is CASTRHVVDTEAFF. The DNA for the CDR3 is TGTGCCAGCACTCGACACGTGGTGGACACTGAAGCTTTCTTT.

The chain employs TRBV6-2 or TRBV6-3 and TRBJ2-1, with D possibly TRBD2 on 5 matching bases. The germline CDR1 and CDR2 sequences are MNHEY and SVGEGT. The V gene lost 5 bases and the J gene lost 6 bases, with 11 bases spanning the gap. The CDR3 runs 13 residues. The CDR3 DNA reads TGTGCCAGCAGTCCCCGGAGGACCAATGAGCAGTTCTTC. Translated: CASSPRRTNEQFF.

The J gene is TRBJ2-2, the V gene TRBV6-2 or TRBV6-3; 8 nucleotides align to TRBD1. Losses at the gene ends were 0 bases for V and 3 bases for J; bases not matched to a gene: 15. Germline V gene lookup returns CDR1 MNHEY and CDR2 SVGEGT. The CDR3 is 20 residues long. CDR3 nucleotide sequence: TGTGCCAGCAGTTACTCATCTCGCCAGGGGGCCCCCTTTTACACCGGGGAGCTGTTTTTT. It encodes CASSYSSRQGAPFYTGELFF.